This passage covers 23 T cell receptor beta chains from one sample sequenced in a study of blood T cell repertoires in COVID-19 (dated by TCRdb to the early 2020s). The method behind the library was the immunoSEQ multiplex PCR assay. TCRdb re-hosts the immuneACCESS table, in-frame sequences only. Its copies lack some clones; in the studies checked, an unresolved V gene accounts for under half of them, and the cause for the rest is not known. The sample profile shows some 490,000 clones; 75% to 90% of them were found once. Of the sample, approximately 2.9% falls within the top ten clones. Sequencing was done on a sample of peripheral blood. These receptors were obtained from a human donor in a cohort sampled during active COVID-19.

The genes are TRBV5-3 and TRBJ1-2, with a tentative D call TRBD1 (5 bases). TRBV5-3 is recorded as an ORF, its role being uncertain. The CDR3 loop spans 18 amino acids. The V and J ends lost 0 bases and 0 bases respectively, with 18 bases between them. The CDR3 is CARSLAVREGTTNYGYTF. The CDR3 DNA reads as TGTGCCAGAAGCTTGGCCGTTCGGGAGGGGACTACTAACTATGGCTACACCTTC.

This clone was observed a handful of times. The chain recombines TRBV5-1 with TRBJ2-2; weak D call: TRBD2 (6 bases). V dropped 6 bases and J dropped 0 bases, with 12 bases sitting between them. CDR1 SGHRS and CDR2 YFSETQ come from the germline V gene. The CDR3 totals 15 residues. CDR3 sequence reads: CASTGAGTNTGELFF. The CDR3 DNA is TGCGCCAGCACGGGAGCAGGGACGAACACCGGGGAGCTGTTTTTT.

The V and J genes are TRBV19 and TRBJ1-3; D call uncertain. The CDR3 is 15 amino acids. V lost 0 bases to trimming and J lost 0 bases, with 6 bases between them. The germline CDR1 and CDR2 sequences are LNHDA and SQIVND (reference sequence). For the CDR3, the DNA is TGTGCCAGTAGTATAGACAGGATCTCTGGAAACACCATATATTTT. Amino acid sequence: CASSIDRISGNTIYF. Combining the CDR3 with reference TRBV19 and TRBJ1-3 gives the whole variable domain DGGITQSPKYLFRKEGQNVTLSCEQNLNHDAMYWYRQDPGQGLRLIYYSQIVNDFQKGDIAEGYSVSREKKESFPLTVTSAQKNPTAFYLCASSIDRISGNTIYFGEGSWLTVV.

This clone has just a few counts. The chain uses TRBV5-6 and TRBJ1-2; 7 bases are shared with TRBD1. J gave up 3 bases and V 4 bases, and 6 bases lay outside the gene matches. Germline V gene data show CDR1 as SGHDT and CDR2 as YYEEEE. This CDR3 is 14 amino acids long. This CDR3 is CASSPNRGDYGYTF. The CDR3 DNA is TGTGCCAGCAGCCCCAACAGGGGAGACTATGGCTACACCTTC.

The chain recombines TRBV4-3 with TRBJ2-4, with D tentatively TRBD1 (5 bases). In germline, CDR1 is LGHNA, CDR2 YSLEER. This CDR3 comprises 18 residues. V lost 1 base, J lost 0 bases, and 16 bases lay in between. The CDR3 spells CASSQVWGEQVAKNIQYF. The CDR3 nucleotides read TGCGCCAGCAGCCAAGTTTGGGGCGAACAGGTAGCCAAAAACATTCAGTACTTC.

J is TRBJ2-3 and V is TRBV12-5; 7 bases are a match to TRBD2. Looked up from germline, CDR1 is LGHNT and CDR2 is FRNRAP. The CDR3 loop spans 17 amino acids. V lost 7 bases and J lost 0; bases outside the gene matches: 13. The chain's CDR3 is CASVSAYSGFSTDTQYF. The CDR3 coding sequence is TGTGCTAGTGTCTCGGCCTATAGCGGGTTCAGCACAGATACGCAGTATTTT.

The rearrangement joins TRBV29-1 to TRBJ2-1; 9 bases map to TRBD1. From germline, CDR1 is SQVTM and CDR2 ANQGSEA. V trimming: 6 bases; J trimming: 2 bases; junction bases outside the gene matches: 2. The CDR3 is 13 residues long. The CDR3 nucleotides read TGCAGCGTACAGGGGGCGGCCTACAATGAGCAGTTCTTC. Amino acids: CSVQGAAYNEQFF.

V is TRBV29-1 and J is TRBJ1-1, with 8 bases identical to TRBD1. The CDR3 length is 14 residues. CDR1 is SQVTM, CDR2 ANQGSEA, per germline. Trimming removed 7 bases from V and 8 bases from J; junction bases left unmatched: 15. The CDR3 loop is CSARTGKINVEAFF. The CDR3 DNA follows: TGCAGCGCCCGGACAGGGAAAATAAACGTCGAAGCTTTCTTT.

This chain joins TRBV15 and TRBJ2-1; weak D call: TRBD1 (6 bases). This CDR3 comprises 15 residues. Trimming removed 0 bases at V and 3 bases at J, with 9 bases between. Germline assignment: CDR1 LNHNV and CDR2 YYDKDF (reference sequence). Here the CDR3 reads CATSREQGIYNEQFF. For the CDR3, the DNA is TGTGCCACCAGCAGAGAACAGGGAATCTACAATGAGCAGTTCTTC.

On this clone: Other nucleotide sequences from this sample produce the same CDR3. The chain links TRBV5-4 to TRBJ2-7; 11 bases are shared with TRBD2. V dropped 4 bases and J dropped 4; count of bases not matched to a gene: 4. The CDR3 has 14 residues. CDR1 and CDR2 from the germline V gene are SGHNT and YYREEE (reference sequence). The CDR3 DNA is TGTGCCAGCAGCCCTGGGACTAGCGGATACGAGCAGTACTTC. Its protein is CASSPGTSGYEQYF. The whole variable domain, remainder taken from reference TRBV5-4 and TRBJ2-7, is ETGVTQSPTHLIKTRGQQVTLRCSSQSGHNTVSWYQQALGQGPQFIFQYYREEENGRGNFPPRFSGLQFPNYSSELNVNALELDDSALYLCASSPGTSGYEQYFGPGTRLTVT.

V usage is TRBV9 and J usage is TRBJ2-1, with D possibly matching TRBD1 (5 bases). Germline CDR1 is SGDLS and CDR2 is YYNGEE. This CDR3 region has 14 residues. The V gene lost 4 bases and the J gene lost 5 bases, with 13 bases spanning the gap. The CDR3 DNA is TGTGCCAGCAGCATGCAGGGTCTTGACAATGAGCAGTTCTTC. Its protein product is CASSMQGLDNEQFF.

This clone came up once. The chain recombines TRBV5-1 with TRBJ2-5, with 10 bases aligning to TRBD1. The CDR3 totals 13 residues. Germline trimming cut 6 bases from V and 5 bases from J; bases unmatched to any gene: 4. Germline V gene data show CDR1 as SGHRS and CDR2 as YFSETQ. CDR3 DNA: TGCGCCAGCACCAGGGACAGGGGTGAGACCCAGTACTTC. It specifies CASTRDRGETQYF.

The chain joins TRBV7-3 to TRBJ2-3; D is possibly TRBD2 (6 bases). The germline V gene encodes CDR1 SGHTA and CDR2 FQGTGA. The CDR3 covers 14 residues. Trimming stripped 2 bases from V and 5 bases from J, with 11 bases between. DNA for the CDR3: TGTGCCAGCAGCTTATGGGGGAGGAGAGATACGCAGTATTTT. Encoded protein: CASSLWGRRDTQYF. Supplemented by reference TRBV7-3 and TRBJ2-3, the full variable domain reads GAGVSQTPSNKVTEKGKYVELRCDPISGHTALYWYRQSLGQGPEFLIYFQGTGAADDSGLPNDRFFAVRPEGSVSTLKIQRTERGDSAVYLCASSLWGRRDTQYFGPGTRLTVL.

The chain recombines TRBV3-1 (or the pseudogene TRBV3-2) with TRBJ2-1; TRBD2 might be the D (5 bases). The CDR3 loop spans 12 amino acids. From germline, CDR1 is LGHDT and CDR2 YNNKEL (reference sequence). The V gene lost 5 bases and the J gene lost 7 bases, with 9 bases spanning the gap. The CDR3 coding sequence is TGTGCCAGCAGCTCACTAGGTAATGAGCAGTTCTTC. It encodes CASSSLGNEQFF.

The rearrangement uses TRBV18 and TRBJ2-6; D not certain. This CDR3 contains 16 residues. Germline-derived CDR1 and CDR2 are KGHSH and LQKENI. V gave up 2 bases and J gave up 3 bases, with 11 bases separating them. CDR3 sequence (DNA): TGTGCCAGCTCACCAATGATCTCCGGTGGGGCCAACGTCCTGACTTTC. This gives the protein CASSPMISGGANVLTF.

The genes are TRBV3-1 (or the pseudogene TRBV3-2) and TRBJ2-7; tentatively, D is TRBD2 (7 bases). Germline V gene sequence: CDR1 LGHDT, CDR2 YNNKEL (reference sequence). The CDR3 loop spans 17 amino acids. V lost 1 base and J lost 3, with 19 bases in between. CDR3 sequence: CASSQVRVRGGGYEQYF. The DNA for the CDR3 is TGTGCCAGCAGCCAAGTCAGGGTTAGGGGGGGCGGCTACGAGCAGTACTTC.

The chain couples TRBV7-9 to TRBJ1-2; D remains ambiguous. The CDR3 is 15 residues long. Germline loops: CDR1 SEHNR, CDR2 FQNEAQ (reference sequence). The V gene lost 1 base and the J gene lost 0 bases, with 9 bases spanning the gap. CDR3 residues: CASSLGVAANYGYTF. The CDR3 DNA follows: TGTGCCAGCAGCTTAGGAGTAGCAGCTAACTATGGCTACACCTTC. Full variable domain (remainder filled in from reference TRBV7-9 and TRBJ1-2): DTGVSQNPRHKITKRGQNVTFRCDPISEHNRLYWYRQTLGQGPEFLTYFQNEAQLEKSRLLSDRFSAERPKGSFSTLEIQRTEQGDSAMYLCASSLGVAANYGYTFGSGTRLTVV.

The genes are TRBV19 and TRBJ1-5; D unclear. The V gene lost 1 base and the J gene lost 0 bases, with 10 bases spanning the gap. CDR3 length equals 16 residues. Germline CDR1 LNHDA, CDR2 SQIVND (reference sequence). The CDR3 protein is CASSIGGTGSNQPQHF. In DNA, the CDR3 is TGTGCCAGTAGTATAGGAGGTACGGGTAGCAATCAGCCCCAGCATTTT.

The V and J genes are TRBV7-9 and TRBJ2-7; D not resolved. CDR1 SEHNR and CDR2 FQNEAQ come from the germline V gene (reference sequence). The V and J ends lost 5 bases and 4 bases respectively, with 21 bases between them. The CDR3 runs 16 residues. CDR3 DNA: TGTGCCAGCAGCCTGTCGACTTCCACCTCCTTTTACGAGCAGTACTTC. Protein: CASSLSTSTSFYEQYF.

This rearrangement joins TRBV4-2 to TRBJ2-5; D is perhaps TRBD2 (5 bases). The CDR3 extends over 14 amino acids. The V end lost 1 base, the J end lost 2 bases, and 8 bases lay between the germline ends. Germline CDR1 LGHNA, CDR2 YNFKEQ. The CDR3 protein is CASSQGGLQETQYF. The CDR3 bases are TGTGCCAGCAGCCAAGGAGGACTGCAAGAGACCCAGTACTTC.

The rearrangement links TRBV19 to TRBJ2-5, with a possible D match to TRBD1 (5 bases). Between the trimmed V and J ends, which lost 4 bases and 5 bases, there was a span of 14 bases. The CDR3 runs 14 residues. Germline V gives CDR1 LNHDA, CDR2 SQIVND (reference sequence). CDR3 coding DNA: TGTGCCAGTAGTAGGGGCCGACAAGGGGAGACCCAGTACTTC. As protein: CASSRGRQGETQYF.

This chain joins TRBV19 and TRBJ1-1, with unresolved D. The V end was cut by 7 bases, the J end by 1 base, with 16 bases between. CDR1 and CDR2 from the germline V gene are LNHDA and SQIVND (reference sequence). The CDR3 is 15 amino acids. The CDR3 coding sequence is TGTGCCAGTACCCACGGGTACATGCCGAACACTGAAGCTTTCTTT. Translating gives CASTHGYMPNTEAFF. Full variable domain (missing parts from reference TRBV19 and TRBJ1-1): DGGITQSPKYLFRKEGQNVTLSCEQNLNHDAMYWYRQDPGQGLRLIYYSQIVNDFQKGDIAEGYSVSREKKESFPLTVTSAQKNPTAFYLCASTHGYMPNTEAFFGQGTRLTVV.

CDR3 sequence reads: CASSRGDNSGNTIYF. The CDR3 DNA is TGTGCCAGCAGCCGAGGGGACAACTCTGGAAACACCATATATTTT. The V and J genes are TRBV4-2 and TRBJ1-3; tentatively, D is TRBD1 (6 bases). V gave up 4 bases and J gave up 0 bases, with 10 bases separating them. The CDR3 length is 15 residues. CDR1 LGHNA and CDR2 YNFKEQ come from the germline V gene.